This is a list of T cell receptor beta chains from one sample in a study of PD-L1 blockade in urothelial cancer. TCRdb's table, derived via immunoSEQ multiplex PCR, lists solely in-frame clones and lacks some. The repertoire holds some 100,000 clones, with around 89% as singletons. Here the sequenced sample was PBMCs, taken around atezolizumab (anti-PD-L1) treatment. These receptors originate from a woman older than 75 with urothelial cancer. Each CDR3 is given with its conserved first and last residue. D genes are given only for firm matches. Size is stated for part of the rows, as once, few or many counts, or as a class when the clone is expanded.

D,size,V,J,DNA,CDR3
TRBD1,NA,TRBV28,TRBJ1-5,TGTGCCAGCAGTTTTCCCAGGGGGCTCAGCAATCAGCCCCAGCATTTT,CASSFPRGLSNQPQHF
TRBD1,few,TRBV5-4,TRBJ2-2,TGTGCCAGCAGCTCCGGCCTGGGACAGGGGACGAACACCGGGGAGCTGTTTTTT,CASSSGLGQGTNTGELFF
NA,NA,TRBV7-8,TRBJ2-7,TGTGCCAGCAGCCGAGAACAGTCCTACGAGCAGTACTTC,CASSREQSYEQYF
TRBD1,NA,TRBV18,TRBJ1-5,TGTGCCAGCTCACCAAACAGGGGAGATCAGCCCCAGCATTTT,CASSPNRGDQPQHF
TRBD1,NA,TRBV30,TRBJ2-3,TGTGCCTGGAGGGGGGACAGGCTCACAGATACGCAGTATTTT,CAWRGDRLTDTQYF
NA,NA,TRBV27,TRBJ1-1,TGTGCCAGCAGTTTATCGGAGGGGAACACTGAAGCTTTCTTT,CASSLSEGNTEAFF
TRBD2,NA,TRBV7-8,TRBJ2-2,TGTGCCAGCAGCTTACTACCCCCTAGCGGGAGTCACACCGGGGAGCTGTTTTTT,CASSLLPPSGSHTGELFF
NA,NA,TRBV29-1,TRBJ2-5,TGCAGCGTTGAGGAGGGGGCGAGAGAGACCCAGTACTTC,CSVEEGARETQYF
TRBD1,NA,TRBV19,TRBJ2-5,TGTGCCAGTAGTATTGGGACAGGGGGCGGGGAGACCCAGTACTTC,CASSIGTGGGETQYF
NA,NA,TRBV29-1,TRBJ1-1,TGCAGCGCCGCAGGTTCGGGGGTAGAAGCTTTCTTT,CSAAGSGVEAFF
NA,NA,TRBV5-4,TRBJ2-1,TGTGCCAGCAGCCTTGAAGCCGGGAGTCGTTATGAGCAGTTCTTC,CASSLEAGSRYEQFF
NA,NA,TRBV10-2,TRBJ2-4,TGCGCCAGCATCGAGGGAGCGGGCAAAAACATTCAGTACTTC,CASIEGAGKNIQYF
NA,once,TRBV19,TRBJ1-5,TGTGCCAGTAGTATCCAGCGGGAGGGTCAGCCCCAGCATTTT,CASSIQREGQPQHF
NA,NA,TRBV6-5,TRBJ1-1,TGTGCCAGCAGCCAGGGGACTGAAGCTTTCTTT,CASSQGTEAFF
NA,once,TRBV19,TRBJ1-3,TGTGCCAGTAGCGACTTGACTGGAAACACCATATATTTT,CASSDLTGNTIYF
TRBD2,NA,TRBV5-1,TRBJ2-3,TGCGCCAGCAGCTTACAGGGACTAGCACTCGATACGCAGTATTTT,CASSLQGLALDTQYF
NA,NA,TRBV6-5,TRBJ2-7,TGTGCCAGCAGTTACGGTCAGTACTACGAGCAGTACTTC,CASSYGQYYEQYF
NA,NA,TRBV29-1,TRBJ2-3,TGCAGCTCACGAGTGGGACTTGGGACCGATACGCAGTATTTT,CSSRVGLGTDTQYF
TRBD2,NA,TRBV5-8,TRBJ2-5,TGTGCCAGCAGCTTTAGCGGGGCTACCCAAGAGACCCAGTACTTC,CASSFSGATQETQYF
TRBD1,NA,TRBV10-1,TRBJ1-1,TGCGCCAGCAGTAGGGACAGCATGAACACTGAAGCTTTCTTT,CASSRDSMNTEAFF
NA,once,TRBV4-1,TRBJ2-1,TGCGCCAGCAGCCCCCTAGACACTAGATTCGGGGATGAGCAGTTCTTC,CASSPLDTRFGDEQFF
TRBD2,NA,TRBV29-1,TRBJ2-1,TGCAGCGCCGGACTAGACTACAATGAGCAGTTCTTC,CSAGLDYNEQFF
TRBD1,NA,TRBV29-1,TRBJ1-5,TGCAGCGTACAGACAGGGATCGAGCAGCCCCAGCATTTT,CSVQTGIEQPQHF
TRBD2,NA,TRBV4-1,TRBJ2-7,TGCGCCAGCAGCCAAGGCGGGAGTATATACGAGCAGTACTTC,CASSQGGSIYEQYF
NA,NA,TRBV7-3,TRBJ2-7,TGTGCCAGCAGCTTAAACCGGGATGGCGAGCAGTACTTC,CASSLNRDGEQYF
NA,NA,TRBV28,TRBJ1-2,TGTGCCACCGGGGGTTCAGGGATCGACTATGGCTACACCTTC,CATGGSGIDYGYTF
TRBD1,NA,TRBV2,TRBJ2-7,TGTGCCAGCAGGGGGACAGGGTTGCAATACGAGCAGTACTTC,CASRGTGLQYEQYF
TRBD1,NA,TRBV12-5,TRBJ2-1,TGTGCTAGTGCAGGGGGATACAATGAGCAGTTCTTC,CASAGGYNEQFF
NA,NA,TRBV6-1,TRBJ2-1,TGTGCCAGCACCGTCTACAATGAGCAGTTCTTC,CASTVYNEQFF
NA,NA,TRBV4-2,TRBJ2-4,TGTGCCAGCAGCCAAGAGCCACAGTTGGACATTCAGTACTTC,CASSQEPQLDIQYF
NA,NA,TRBV5-1,TRBJ1-4,TGCGCCAGCAGCTTAGGAGGGGATAATGAAAAACTGTTTTTT,CASSLGGDNEKLFF
NA,NA,TRBV27,TRBJ1-3,TGTGCCAGCAGTTATTCCTTATCGGGTACTGGAAACACCATATATTTT,CASSYSLSGTGNTIYF
NA,NA,TRBV30,TRBJ2-7,TGTGCCTGGAGTAGACTGAACTACGAGCAGTACTTC,CAWSRLNYEQYF
NA,NA,TRBV4-2,TRBJ1-3,TGTGCCAGCAGCCAAGTGTCAGGGGATGGAAACACCATATATTTT,CASSQVSGDGNTIYF
TRBD2,NA,TRBV6-1,TRBJ2-7,TGTGCCAGCAGTGCCGCAACTAGCGGGAGGATACCCTACGAGCAGTACTTC,CASSAATSGRIPYEQYF
NA,NA,TRBV5-5,TRBJ1-4,TGTGCCAGCAGCTCCCACAGGGCAGCTAATGAAAAACTGTTTTTT,CASSSHRAANEKLFF